This TCR beta chain derives from a study of T cells in localized non-small cell lung cancer (TCRdb year 2020). Context from the whole study: The study analyzed T cell repertoires of 236 early-stage NSCLC patients, comparing tumors and uninvolved tumor-adjacent lungs. The mean age of the NSCLC patients was 50 to 85 years, with 130 or so men and 107 women. The cohort was made up of approximately 250 treatment-naive NSCLC patients whose localized lung tumors had been resected.

As encoded in the germline V gene, CDR1 is MDHEN while CDR2 is SYDVKM. V loses 3 bases of germline sequence and J loses 10 bases, and the interval between the two ends is 15 bases. Counted from cysteine to phenylalanine, this CDR3 has 13 amino acids. Just CDR3 DNA is preserved here, 39 bases in frame from base 1. Turning to this clone: There is no known antigen for this receptor. Base quality data are lacking; no much larger clone is found one base away.

At diagnosis, peripheral blood, uninvolved tumor-adjacent lung and tumor were collected and stored as a combination of fresh-frozen and FFPE material. For TCR repertoire profiling, the blood samples were analyzed as peripheral blood mononuclear cells. TCR beta CDR3 regions were sequenced from DNA using the immunoSEQ Assay. The original pipeline was this. T cell density was computed as TCR beta template counts normalized to usable DNA estimated by amplifying housekeeping genes. Richness was estimated using the preseqR package, with extrapolation to 400,000 templates for PBMC samples and to 120,000 templates for tissue samples. Clonality was defined by subtracting Pielou's evenness from one. Differential abundance testing on productive amino-acid clonotypes, with a minimum total count of 5 and an alpha of 0.1, was used to identify tissue-enriched TCRs. The Jaccard Index and the Morisita Overlap Index were used to measure repertoire overlap between compartments. GLIPH clustered TCR beta CDR3s with public tetramer-defined viral CDR3s; viral motifs required at least three viral sequences plus V-gene enrichment. This is the immuneACCESS table as TCRdb keeps it, with only in-frame sequences that have V and J called. A part of the clones is gone; compared with another copy, unresolved V genes explain less than half, and the rest is unexplained. V, J and clone size reflect that table, while D and trimming were determined from the DNA. This sample is represented by tens of thousands of clones; 83% of them were singletons. 6.5% to 10% of the sample comes from the top ten.

Broader findings and caveats from the paper: Because multi-region tumor sequencing was not performed, intratumor heterogeneity could not be ruled out. Higher T cell density in blood was associated with longer overall survival, whereas higher clonality in adjacent lung was associated with shorter survival. Uninvolved tumor-adjacent lung showed the highest T cell clonality, higher than tumor, which suggests more focused antigenic responses in the uninvolved tumor-adjacent lung. Because the study design was exploratory, TCR variables were selected using unadjusted p-values without false-discovery rate correction. A median of roughly 50 of the top 100 tumor clones turned up in the paired uninvolved adjacent lung, and 28 of those clones also ranked among the top 100 of that same adjacent lung.

In this chain, TRBV28 is recombined with TRBJ1-1; TRBD1 is a weak D gene call, 5 bases matching. Sequences were derived from PBMCs, sampled before any cancer treatment. This receptor was identified in a man aged 40 to 69 with stage II lung adenocarcinoma. Here the CDR3 is given as CASSLPGPRGAFF. The DNA reads as follows: TGTGCCAGCAGTTTGCCAGGGCCTCGGGGAGCTTTCTTT. Joined to the reference TRBV28 and TRBJ1-1 proteins, this CDR3 gives the full variable domain: DVKVTQSSRYLVKRTGEKVFLECVQDMDHENMFWYRQDPGLGLRLIYFSYDVKMKEKGDIPEGYSVSREKKERFSLILESASTNQTSMYLCASSLPGPRGAFFGQGTRLTVV.